This T cell receptor (beta chain) was identified in a study of shared clonotypes between healthy human individuals (dated by TCRdb to 2020 to 2022). The study in broad terms: The cohort included a few men and a couple of women between 18 and 49 years of age. Per donor, three plates each were used for CD4 naive and CD4 memory, two for CD8 naive, and one for CD8 memory. Each donor's leukapheresis produced roughly between about 0.9 and 9.5 billion PBMCs. Libraries were prepared and TCR repertoires were sequenced by different laboratories using diverse techniques, in order to increase sequencing depth and limit assay-specific biases. To estimate repertoire size and how much clonotype sharing occurs between individuals, the study deeply sequenced the blood TCR repertoires of 4 to 6 healthy adults.

The donors were healthy, HIV-negative adults who had no recently reported acute infections or vaccinations. Only Caucasian adults living in Nashville, Tennessee, USA were represented among the donors. Magnetic negative selection was used to enrich CD4+ T cells, after which naive cells were positively selected on CD45RA and the negative fraction became the memory subset. Blood was obtained by leukapheresis, after which PBMCs were separated by Ficoll-Histopaque density gradient centrifugation and cryopreserved in liquid nitrogen vapor phase. Analytical flow cytometry was used to check the purity and quantity of each magnetically sorted T cell population. Genomic DNA was isolated from each sorted fraction and quantified by UV absorbance on a Nanodrop 2000c. TCR CDR3 regions were amplified from genomic DNA by multiplex PCR using the deep immunoSEQ assay. Extracted genomic DNA from each cell subset was distributed evenly across all wells of several immunoSEQ 96-well plates, and each plate was treated as a replicate. Each replicate PCR for sorted subsets received approximately 200 ng genomic DNA, equal to about 30,000 T cell genomes. The purified libraries were quantified using a Qubit 3.0 fluorometer, sized with a Bioanalyzer 2100, and then quantified again using the KAPA Library Quantification kit. A separate single-read 150-cycle Illumina NextSeq 550 flow cell was used to sequence each immunoSEQ 96-well plate. Per the authors' processing: The immunoSEQ output contained only junctional sequences without quality scores, so filtering could not match that applied to full-length reads. To assign V/J genes and CDR3, sequences were annotated using PyIR, a Python wrapper for IgBLAST v1.9, with IMGT germline references. Reads with weak V/J assignments (E-value above 1e-6), missing CDR3, stop codons, out-of-frame junctions, or ambiguous translated residues were removed. A V3J clonotype was defined by an identical inferred V gene, J gene, and CDR3 amino acid sequence. Percentage overlap between repertoires was computed as shared unique clonotypes divided by the size of the smaller repertoire. Repertoire richness was assessed with RTK rarefaction, the Chao1 estimator, and Recon v2.1 estimates of unobserved clonotypes. Generation probabilities were computed with OLGA for all TCRbeta clonotypes obtained by the gDNA method from a few donors. TCRdb obtained this table from immuneACCESS and retained in-frame rearrangements with V and J assigned. These tables miss some clones; where compared with another copy, unresolved V genes account for less than half of the shortfall, and the remainder is unexplained. That table gives V, J and clone size, and the DNA gave D and trimming. The sample table contains about 2.5 million clones; only one count was recorded for 80% to 95% of them. Roughly 0.34% of the sample belongs to the ten largest clones.

Turning to this clone: Its antigen has not been determined. No base quality values were provided; no much bigger clone lies one nucleotide off.

Trimming takes 1 base off V and 7 bases off J; junction bases not matched to a gene: 8. CDR1 and CDR2, looked up from the germline V gene, are LGHNA and YSLEER. The CDR3, from cysteine to phenylalanine, totals 16 residues. CDR3 DNA only is kept here, 48 bases in frame from base 1. What the study reported, not specific to this receptor: Larger estimated clonotype richness was generally found for naive subsets than for memory subsets. Sampling was limited to blood, and TCR repertoires in tissue likely differ from TCR repertoires in blood. Compared with non-shared clonotypes, clonotypes shared by all four sorted-subset donors had higher generation probabilities. The genetic and exposure-history diversity represented was limited by the small number of donors. Approximately 4.8% of naive CD4, roughly 3.6% of naive CD8, approximately 2% of memory CD4, and about 0.4% of memory CD8 clonotypes were shared across several donors. Based on pairwise subsampling, the degree of clonotype sharing among donors was expected to be affected by sequencing depth. Incomplete sequencing was indicated by rarefaction of sorted-subset datasets, despite the large sequencing depth.

The clonotype comes from a young man in good health. Some clones in this sample may be carry-over from other donors' samples. The specimen sequenced was naive CD4+ T cells from PBMCs. What this sample's cell subset or site label stands for: CD45RA+ positively selected. The V and J segments used are TRBV4-3 and TRBJ1-2; 11 bases in the junction line up with TRBD1. For the CDR3, the sequence is CASSQVKLGTGGGYTF. The DNA sequence is TGCGCCAGCAGCCAAGTGAAGTTGGGGACAGGGGGTGGCTACACCTTC.